This note documents a single T cell receptor beta chain sequence. Its antigen is unidentified. The source of the sample is a study of regulatory T cells in long-lasting Graves disease. Findings and limits, study-wide: Persistent disease preferred TRBV28, TRBJ1-2 and TRBJ2-5.

V lost 6 bases to trimming and J lost 0 bases, with 8 bases between them. The CDR3 is 13 residues long. Germline V gene lookup returns CDR1 MDHEN and CDR2 SYDVKM. Sample time point: newly diagnosed GD, antithyroid drugs for less than 3 months. Isolated PBMC RNA provided the starting material for the TCR library. The authors built TCR beta libraries using iRepertoire HTBI primers and Arm-PCR of CDR3 regions. TCRdb used MiXCR to reprocess the multiplex PCR reads, holding one entry per CDR3 protein. The sample holds approximately 400,000 distinct CDR3 sequences, 15% seen once. This same sample was also part of a study on T cells in Graves' hyperthyroidism and ophthalmopathy. Per that paper: Expanded thyroid clonotypes (above 0.001) were mostly also found in blood.

The source of this sequence is a woman in her twenties or thirties with Graves disease. The sample in question was peripheral blood mononuclear cells (PBMCs), obtained at new diagnosis, from a patient treated with antithyroid drugs. The chain has TRBV28 and TRBJ1-1, with D hard to call. CDR3 bases: TGTGCCAGCAGCCGCAAGGTGAACACTGAAGCTTTCTTT. Its protein is CASSRKVNTEAFF.